The 25 T cell receptor beta chains below were found in one sample sequenced in a study of human T cells and chemical hapten exposure. As for time point: pre-sensitization, week 0. Treatment defined: therapeutic diphenylcyclopropenone sensitization with weekly scalp DPC. TCRdb reprocessed the RACE reads via MiXCR and lists one record per CDR3 protein. The repertoire holds around 380,000 distinct CDR3 sequences, with approximately 5.8% as singletons. Material: whole blood, obtained in connection with sensitization to the hapten diphenylcyclopropenone (DPC). Receptors originate from a woman aged 18-35 years with alopecia areata. Some clones in this sample may be carry-over from other donors' samples.

The table lists this clonotype with many counts. The chain combines TRBV6-2 or TRBV6-3 with TRBJ2-6, with 7 nucleotides matching TRBD1. V was clipped by 6 bases and J by 0 bases; unmatched bases: 2. The CDR3 runs to 15 residues. CDR1 and CDR2 (germline): MNHEY, SVGEGT. The CDR3 nucleotides read TGTGCCAGCAGGAGACAGGGCTCTGGGGCCAACGTCCTGACTTTC. Encoded protein: CASRRQGSGANVLTF.

The chain recombines TRBV7-9 with TRBJ1-1; the D is unclear. CDR1 SEHNR and CDR2 FQNEAQ come from the germline V gene (reference sequence). Trimming removed 5 bases from V and 6 bases from J, with 16 bases in between. CDR3 size: 14 residues. In DNA form, the CDR3 reads TGTGCCAGCAGCCACCGGATAGATGGCGCTGAAGCTTTCTTT. Encoded protein: CASSHRIDGAEAFF.

Ten or more counts support this clonotype. The chain links TRBV6-2 or TRBV6-3 to TRBJ1-6; 7 nucleotides align to TRBD1. The V gene end was trimmed by 5 bases and the J gene end by 7 bases; junction bases not matched to a gene: 11. Per germline, CDR1 MNHEY and CDR2 SVGEGT. This CDR3 comprises 16 residues. The CDR3 DNA reads as TGTGCCAGCAGTCCACTTACCGGGACAGAGAATTCACCCCTCCACTTT. Protein product: CASSPLTGTENSPLHF.

This clonotype was detected ten times or more. V is TRBV12-5 and J is TRBJ2-5; D ambiguous. The CDR3 extends over 12 amino acids. Trimming removed 2 bases from V and 4 bases from J, with 5 bases in between. Germline CDR1 LGHNT, CDR2 FRNRAP. The CDR3 spells CASGLTRETQYF. CDR3 DNA: TGTGCTAGTGGTTTGACCAGAGAGACCCAGTACTTC.

Ten or more counts support this clonotype. This sequence joins TRBV7-2 and TRBJ2-1, with a weak D call TRBD2 (6 bases). CDR3 length: 14 residues. Germline loops: CDR1 SGHTA, CDR2 FQGNSA. Trimming took 1 base from V and 12 from J, leaving 16 bases between them. Written as DNA, the CDR3 is TGTGCCAGCAGCTTAGGGGGGACTCCACTGGCGCAGTTCTTC. Its protein is CASSLGGTPLAQFF.

This clonotype was seen a few times. The CDR3 coding sequence is TGTGCCAGCAGCTTTTTGTCCGGCTACACCTTC. It yields the protein CASSFLSGYTF. The rearrangement joins TRBV7-8 to TRBJ1-2; D gene uncertain. This CDR3 is built from 11 residues. The V and J ends lost 3 bases and 8 bases respectively, with 7 bases between them. Per the germline V gene, CDR1 is SGHVS and CDR2 is FQNEAQ.

This clonotype was recorded many times. The chain has TRBV7-3 and TRBJ2-3; D unresolved. With 5 bases removed from V and 1 base from J, the gap between germline ends came to 7 bases. CDR3 length: 13 amino acids. Germline values: CDR1 SGHTA, CDR2 FQGTGA. The CDR3: CASSPEGTDTQYF. The CDR3 DNA follows: TGTGCCAGCAGCCCCGAGGGCACAGATACGCAGTATTTT. The full variable domain, in which reference TRBV7-3 and TRBJ2-3 provide the parts outside the CDR3, is GAGVSQTPSNKVTEKGKYVELRCDPISGHTALYWYRQSLGQGPEFLIYFQGTGAADDSGLPNDRFFAVRPEGSVSTLKIQRTERGDSAVYLCASSPEGTDTQYFGPGTRLTVL.

This clonotype was observed at least ten times. CDR3 in amino acids: CASGGPGLSPYGYTF. The CDR3 DNA sequence: TGTGCCAGCGGGGGACCCGGTCTCAGCCCCTATGGCTACACCTTC. The chain has TRBV12-3 or TRBV12-4 and TRBJ1-2, with D perhaps matching TRBD1 (5 bases). This CDR3 is 15 amino acids long. Trimming stripped 8 bases from V and 4 bases from J, with 20 bases between.

This clonotype was counted at least ten times. J is TRBJ1-2 and V is TRBV6-2 or TRBV6-3; 11 bases agree with TRBD1. The V gene end was trimmed by 8 bases and the J gene end by 3 bases; junction bases not matched to a gene: 5. Germline CDR1 and CDR2: MNHEY and SVGEGT. CDR3 length equals 14 residues. The CDR3 DNA is TGTGCCAGCGGCTGGACAGGGGGCTACTATGGCTACACCTTC. Its protein product is CASGWTGGYYGYTF.

This clonotype was seen only a few times. The V call is TRBV13, the J call TRBJ2-6, with no clear D. CDR1 is PRHDT and CDR2 is FYEKMQ in the germline V gene (reference sequence). Between the trimmed V and J ends, which lost 5 bases and 1 base, there was a span of 9 bases. This CDR3 region has 15 residues. The CDR3 here is CASSLFTSGANVLTF. The CDR3, as DNA: TGTGCCAGCAGCCTCTTTACATCTGGGGCCAACGTCCTGACTTTC.

This clonotype was recorded at least ten times. The chain couples TRBV7-9 to TRBJ2-5, with D perhaps matching TRBD2 (6 bases). The germline gives CDR1 SEHNR, CDR2 FQNEAQ (reference sequence). CDR3 length: 15 residues. Trimming took off 5 bases at V and 1 base at J, with 14 bases between the two ends. As DNA, the CDR3 is TGTGCCAGCAGCCAGTTTTCGGGGGTCCAAGAGACCCAGTACTTC. This gives the protein CASSQFSGVQETQYF.

This clonotype was picked up many times. V is TRBV3-1 and J is TRBJ1-1, with D unclear. V was trimmed by 6 bases and J by 2 bases, leaving 7 bases between them. Germline loops: CDR1 LGHDT, CDR2 YNNKEL (reference sequence). The CDR3 consists of 12 residues. The CDR3: CASSVHNTEAFF. The CDR3 nucleotides are TGTGCCAGCAGTGTCCATAACACTGAAGCTTTCTTT.

This clonotype occurred many times. The chain is built from TRBV4-3 and TRBJ2-1; D is perhaps TRBD2 (6 bases). The CDR3 runs to 16 residues. Trimming shortened V by 0 bases and J by 2 bases, and 11 bases separated the two germline ends. The germline CDR1 and CDR2 sequences are LGHNA and YSLEER. CDR3: CASSQDWGEAYNEQFF. The CDR3 bases are TGCGCCAGCAGCCAAGATTGGGGGGAAGCCTACAATGAGCAGTTCTTC.

This clonotype has a handful of counts. The chain couples TRBV25-1 to TRBJ2-7, with TRBD1 as a possible D gene (6 bases). The germline V and J ends were trimmed by 6 bases and 7 bases, with 16 bases remaining between them. This CDR3 is built from 13 residues. CDR1 is MGHDK, CDR2 SYGVNS, per germline. This chain's CDR3 is CASSPTGPSEQYF. The CDR3 nucleotides read TGTGCCAGCAGCCCGACAGGTCCCTCGGAGCAGTACTTC.

This clonotype was seen only a few times. V usage is TRBV20-1 and J usage is TRBJ1-4; TRBD1 is a possible D gene (5 bases). Germline CDR1 reads DFQATT; CDR2 reads SNEGSKA (reference sequence). V was trimmed by 3 bases and J by 7 bases, leaving 12 bases between them. This CDR3 spans 13 amino acids. The CDR3 nucleotides are TGCAGTGCTAGGAGTCAGGGCGGTGAAAAACTGTTTTTT. Amino acids: CSARSQGGEKLFF.

The chain links TRBV12-3 or TRBV12-4 to TRBJ2-5, with 7 bases aligning to TRBD2. This CDR3 contains 16 residues. The J segment lost 5 bases and the V segment lost 6 bases, leaving 15 bases of the junction unmatched. In DNA form, the CDR3 reads TGTGCCAGCAGCCGAGGTGTTGGCGGGGGTTCGGAGACCCAGTACTTC. Translation: CASSRGVGGGSETQYF.

This clonotype occurred a few times. This chain connects TRBV6-5 to TRBJ1-3; 10 bases map to TRBD1. The CDR3 sequence is 16 residues long. Per germline, CDR1 MNHEY and CDR2 SVGAGI. The ends lost 2 bases at V and 2 bases at J; junction bases unmatched: 3. The CDR3 nucleotides are TGTGCCAGCAGTTACACCGGACAGGGGGCTGGAAACACCATATATTTT. Protein sequence: CASSYTGQGAGNTIYF.

The chain carries TRBV6-2 or TRBV6-3 and TRBJ2-3, with 8 bases lining up with TRBD2. The ends lost 6 bases at V and 1 base at J; junction bases unmatched: 3. In germline, CDR1 is MNHEY, CDR2 SVGEGT. This CDR3 is built from 14 residues. DNA of the CDR3: TGTGCCAGCAGGCTTAGCGGGGGCACAGATACGCAGTATTTT. The encoded protein is CASRLSGGTDTQYF.

This clonotype was observed at least ten times. V gene TRBV6-4 combines with J gene TRBJ1-1, with 7 bases identical to TRBD1. This CDR3 is built from 14 residues. Germline V gene data show CDR1 as MRHNA and CDR2 as SNTAGT. Germline trimming cut 6 bases from V and 2 bases from J; bases unmatched to any gene: 6. Here the CDR3 DNA reads TGTGCCAGCAGGCCTAGACAGGGCAACACTGAAGCTTTCTTT. It encodes CASRPRQGNTEAFF.

This clonotype has ten or more counts. The chain employs TRBV2 and TRBJ2-3; maybe TRBD2 (6 bases). The CDR3 has 15 amino acids. Germline V gene sequence: CDR1 SNHLY, CDR2 FYNNEI. The V end was cut by 7 bases, the J end by 6 bases, with 20 bases between. CDR3 protein: CASTQRSRAGDTQYF. CDR3 nucleotides: TGTGCCAGCACCCAGCGGTCCCGGGCGGGGGATACGCAGTATTTT.

This clonotype showed up just a few times. The genes are TRBV20-1 and TRBJ1-1; D is uncertain. In germline, CDR1 is DFQATT, CDR2 SNEGSKA (reference sequence). CDR3 size: 13 residues. The V end lost 3 bases, the J end lost 0 bases, and 8 bases lay between the germline ends. The CDR3 reads CSASKAMNTEAFF. In DNA form, the CDR3 reads TGCAGTGCTAGTAAAGCCATGAACACTGAAGCTTTCTTT.

Only a few counts were recorded for this clonotype. The chain employs TRBV18 and TRBJ2-6; D ambiguous. Germline CDR1 and CDR2: KGHSH and LQKENI. The CDR3 consists of 15 residues. Trimming left V 2 bases short and J 0 bases short, with 5 bases between. The CDR3 bases are TGTGCCAGCTCACCATTGGACTCTGGGGCCAACGTCCTGACTTTC. Amino acid sequence: CASSPLDSGANVLTF.

The sample holds a few counts of this clonotype. The rearrangement joins TRBV6-6 to TRBJ1-2; the D is unclear. V lost 10 bases and J 0 bases, leaving 15 bases between the germline ends. The germline CDR1 and CDR2 sequences are MNHNY and SVGAGI (reference sequence). The CDR3 consists of 14 residues. The CDR3 DNA reads as TGTGCCATCACCGAACAAGTATCTAACTATGGCTACACCTTC. This codes for CAITEQVSNYGYTF.

This clonotype was found many times. The J gene is TRBJ1-1, the V gene TRBV11-2; 7 nucleotides line up with TRBD1. This CDR3 spans 16 amino acids. After removal of 4 bases from V and 0 bases from J, the junction contained 8 bases not matched to a gene. Germline CDR1 SGHAT, CDR2 FQNNGV. In DNA, the CDR3 is TGTGCCAGCAGCTCCTGGACAGGACCGATGAACACTGAAGCTTTCTTT. It specifies CASSSWTGPMNTEAFF.

The table lists this clonotype with many counts. The chain combines TRBV12-3 or TRBV12-4 with TRBJ2-3; possible D gene TRBD1, 6 bases. The ends were cut back, 6 bases at V and 8 bases at J, with 12 bases in the middle. The CDR3 is made up of 12 amino acids. The CDR3 coding sequence is TGTGCCAGCAGCTTTACAGGGCGTACGCAGTATTTT. This encodes CASSFTGRTQYF.